This record covers a single TCR beta chain. The V gene lost 4 bases and the J gene lost 10 bases, with 17 bases spanning the gap. Germline values: CDR1 LGHDT, CDR2 YNNKEL (reference sequence). CDR3 length: 13 residues. This specimen belongs to a study of control samples from healthy donors and cancer patients. TCRdb's table, derived via immunoSEQ multiplex PCR, lists solely in-frame clones and lacks some. The table has tens of thousands of clones, about four fifths seen once. The V gene is TRBV3-1 (or the pseudogene TRBV3-2), the J gene TRBJ2-7; D gene ambiguous. The TCR sequence derives from a man aged 50 to 60 in good health. The sequenced sample was blood. The CDR3 coding sequence is TGTGCCAGCAGCCCCAGCAGGAAGGGCCTACAGTACTTC. Amino acid sequence: CASSPSRKGLQYF.